These 20 T cell receptor beta chains originate from one sample sequenced in a study of shared clonotypes between healthy human individuals. Naive CD8 cells were CD45RO-negative, positively selected for CCR7, excluding terminally differentiated effector memory CD45RA+ cells. Clones were sequenced by immunoSEQ multiplex PCR, and TCRdb holds only the in-frame ones, with some missing. Of hundreds of thousands of clones listed, approximately 96% were seen once; the top ten hold about 0.12%. The material sequenced was naive CD8+ T cells sorted from blood. The receptor source for this set is a woman aged 25 to 45 in good health.

The V and J genes are TRBV28 and TRBJ2-3; the D is unclear. The CDR3 has 13 residues. V shed 6 bases and J shed 1 base, with 8 bases lying between them. Germline loops: CDR1 MDHEN, CDR2 SYDVKM. For the CDR3, the DNA is TGTGCCAGCAGATATCAGGGCACAGATACGCAGTATTTT. It is translated as CASRYQGTDTQYF. The variable domain in full, completed from reference TRBV28 and TRBJ2-3, reads DVKVTQSSRYLVKRTGEKVFLECVQDMDHENMFWYRQDPGLGLRLIYFSYDVKMKEKGDIPEGYSVSREKKERFSLILESASTNQTSMYLCASRYQGTDTQYFGPGTRLTVL.

The chain recombines TRBV4-1 with TRBJ2-5; no firm D call. The J call is doubtful: the DNA matches TRBJ2-7 better. The CDR3 is 14 residues long. Germline CDR1 reads MGHRA; CDR2 reads YSYEKL. This CDR3 is CASSQEERSYEQYF. The CDR3 DNA reads TGCGCCAGCAGCCAAGAGGAGAGGTCCTACGAGCAGTACTTC.

This chain uses TRBV7-8 with TRBJ1-1, with 8 positions matching TRBD1. Germline CDR1 and CDR2: SGHVS and FQNEAQ. CDR3 length equals 13 residues. V shed 6 bases and J 7 bases; nucleotides not matched to a gene: 7. The CDR3 DNA reads TGTGCCAGCAGGGCGACAGGGGTGGATGAAGCTTTCTTT. Protein sequence: CASRATGVDEAFF.

The chain couples TRBV28 to TRBJ2-1; TRBD1 or TRBD2 may be the D gene (5 bases each). The CDR3 contains 12 residues. V lost 6 bases to trimming and J lost 5 bases, with 8 bases between them. CDR1 and CDR2 (germline): MDHEN, SYDVKM. CDR3 sequence: CASRRGHNEQFF. In DNA form, the CDR3 reads TGTGCCAGCAGAAGGGGACACAATGAGCAGTTCTTC.

This clone was found once. The J gene is TRBJ2-7, the V gene TRBV2; no clear D. The length of the CDR3 is 13 residues. Germline assignment: CDR1 SNHLY and CDR2 FYNNEI. Trimming left V 6 bases short and J 0 bases short, with 9 bases between. The CDR3 region is CASRWRFSYEQYF. The CDR3 DNA reads as TGTGCCAGCAGGTGGCGGTTCTCCTACGAGCAGTACTTC. Drawing the rest from reference TRBV2 and TRBJ2-7, the complete variable domain is EPEVTQTPSHQVTQMGQEVILRCVPISNHLYFYWYRQILGQKVEFLVSFYNNEISEKSEIFDDQFSVERPDGSNFTLKIRSTKLEDSAMYFCASRWRFSYEQYFGPGTRLTVT.

The CDR3 spells CASSWGSDRVYEQYF. The CDR3 nucleotides are TGTGCCAGCAGCTGGGGGTCGGACAGGGTCTACGAGCAGTACTTC. V and J are TRBV5-4 and TRBJ2-7; 8 bases agree with TRBD1. V shed 3 bases, J shed 3 bases, and the junction held 8 bases outside the gene matches. CDR3 size: 15 residues. The germline CDR1 and CDR2 sequences are SGHNT and YYREEE (reference sequence). The variable domain in full, completed from reference TRBV5-4 and TRBJ2-7, reads ETGVTQSPTHLIKTRGQQVTLRCSSQSGHNTVSWYQQALGQGPQFIFQYYREEENGRGNFPPRFSGLQFPNYSSELNVNALELDDSALYLCASSWGSDRVYEQYFGPGTRLTVT.

The chain combines TRBV29-1 with TRBJ2-1, with unresolved D. CDR1 and CDR2 (germline): SQVTM, ANQGSEA. The ends were cut back, 4 bases at V and 0 bases at J, with 10 bases in the middle. CDR3 length: 14 residues. This CDR3 is CSVASASSYNEQFF. The DNA of the CDR3 is TGCAGCGTTGCATCGGCGAGCTCCTACAATGAGCAGTTCTTC.

The chain links TRBV15 to TRBJ2-7; TRBD2 aligns across 9 bases. V lost 0 bases to trimming and J lost 0 bases; unmatched junction nucleotides: 3. CDR1 and CDR2 (germline): LNHNV, YYDKDF (reference sequence). The length of the CDR3 is 16 residues. This CDR3 reads CATSRESGRFSYEQYF. The DNA for the CDR3 is TGTGCCACCAGCAGAGAGAGCGGGAGGTTCTCCTACGAGCAGTACTTC.

The chain uses TRBV15 and TRBJ2-5; 8 positions agree with TRBD1. The DNA matches TRBJ2-7 better at its end, which makes the J call doubtful. The length of the CDR3 is 15 residues. Germline loops: CDR1 LNHNV, CDR2 YYDKDF (reference sequence). The CDR3 sequence is CATSVSRDRIYEQYF. The CDR3 DNA is TGTGCCACCAGCGTAAGCCGGGACAGGATCTACGAGCAGTACTTC.

V is TRBV13 and J is TRBJ2-1, with a weak D call TRBD1 (6 bases). V was clipped by 0 bases and J by 0 bases, with 9 bases between them. Germline V gives CDR1 PRHDT, CDR2 FYEKMQ (reference sequence). This CDR3 is 16 amino acids long. The CDR3 region is CASSLGGQSSYNEQFF. DNA for the CDR3: TGTGCCAGCAGCTTAGGAGGACAGAGCTCCTACAATGAGCAGTTCTTC.

The rearrangement links TRBV27 to TRBJ2-7, with D possibly matching TRBD2 (6 bases). Germline V gives CDR1 MNHEY, CDR2 SMNVEV (reference sequence). The CDR3 consists of 16 residues. V shed 3 bases and J shed 2 bases, with 17 bases lying between them. The CDR3 protein is CASSFSVGTVTYEQYF. The DNA for the CDR3 is TGTGCCAGCAGTTTCTCCGTGGGGACTGTCACCTACGAGCAGTACTTC.

V gene TRBV28 combines with J gene TRBJ2-7, with 8 bases identical to TRBD2. The germline V gene encodes CDR1 MDHEN and CDR2 SYDVKM. J was trimmed by 2 bases and V by 6 bases; bases with no gene match: 15. This CDR3 spans 17 amino acids. The CDR3 reads CASRTISLAEKPYEQYF. CDR3 coding DNA: TGTGCCAGCAGAACGATATCACTAGCGGAGAAACCCTACGAGCAGTACTTC.

The V call is TRBV30, the J call TRBJ2-7; D perhaps matches TRBD2 (6 bases). The CDR3 consists of 17 residues. The germline gives CDR1 GTSNPN, CDR2 SVGIG (reference sequence). The V end was cut by 3 bases, the J end by 0 bases, with 21 bases between. Here the CDR3 DNA reads TGTGCCTGGAGCGCCCCCCTGGGGAGGAGAAGCTCCTACGAGCAGTACTTC. Translating gives CAWSAPLGRRSSYEQYF.

This chain uses TRBV5-6 with TRBJ2-7, with 8 bases matching TRBD1. The CDR3 spans 15 residues. V dropped 4 bases and J dropped 0; count of bases not matched to a gene: 6. CDR1 is SGHDT and CDR2 is YYEEEE in the germline V gene. DNA of the CDR3: TGTGCCAGCAGCGTGACAGGGGACAGCTCCTACGAGCAGTACTTC. Amino acids: CASSVTGDSSYEQYF. The whole variable domain, filled in from reference TRBV5-6 and TRBJ2-7, reads DAGVTQSPTHLIKTRGQQVTLRCSPKSGHDTVSWYQQALGQGPQFIFQYYEEEERQRGNFPDRFSGHQFPNYSSELNVNALLLGDSALYLCASSVTGDSSYEQYFGPGTRLTVT.

This rearrangement joins TRBV5-5 to TRBJ2-7; 7 bases match TRBD2. The V gene's germline CDR1 is SGHKS and CDR2 YYEKEE (reference sequence). The V segment lost 4 bases and the J segment 0 bases; nucleotides outside the gene matches: 13. This CDR3 comprises 17 residues. The CDR3 bases are TGTGCCAGCAGCGCCCGGCTAGCGGATACGATCTCCTACGAGCAGTACTTC. The encoded protein is CASSARLADTISYEQYF. The variable domain in full, completed from reference TRBV5-5 and TRBJ2-7, reads DAGVTQSPTHLIKTRGQQVTLRCSPISGHKSVSWYQQVLGQGPQFIFQYYEKEERGRGNFPDRFSARQFPNYSSELNVNALLLGDSALYLCASSARLADTISYEQYFGPGTRLTVT.

The count of this clone is one. This chain joins TRBV27 and TRBJ2-1; 7 bases are shared with TRBD2. The CDR3 totals 16 residues. J gave up 3 bases and V 3 bases, and 8 bases lay outside the gene matches. Looked up from germline, CDR1 is MNHEY and CDR2 is SMNVEV (reference sequence). The CDR3 DNA reads as TGTGCCAGCAGTTTCGGTGGGAGGGCCGTCTACAATGAGCAGTTCTTC. Translating it yields CASSFGGRAVYNEQFF.

A word on this clone: Within the sample, other DNA sequences also encode this same CDR3. The V gene is TRBV11-2, the J gene TRBJ2-7, with 7 positions matching TRBD1. After removal of 3 bases from V and 2 bases from J, the junction contained 1 base not matched to a gene. Germline V gene lookup returns CDR1 SGHAT and CDR2 FQNNGV. This CDR3 spans 13 amino acids. CDR3 protein: CASSLDRTYEQYF. In DNA form, the CDR3 reads TGTGCCAGCAGCTTGGACAGGACCTACGAGCAGTACTTC.

J is TRBJ2-7 and V is TRBV19; no reliable D call. V was shortened by 4 bases and J by 0 bases, with 7 bases between the two germline ends. Germline lookup yields CDR1 LNHDA and CDR2 SQIVND (reference sequence). This CDR3 spans 13 amino acids. The CDR3 spells CASSTGPSYEQYF. The CDR3 DNA sequence: TGTGCCAGTAGTACCGGGCCCTCCTACGAGCAGTACTTC.

V and J are TRBV29-1 and TRBJ2-3, with D possibly matching TRBD1 (6 bases). The V and J ends lost 6 bases and 6 bases respectively, with 16 bases between them. Germline V gene lookup returns CDR1 SQVTM and CDR2 ANQGSEA. CDR3 length: 13 amino acids. The CDR3 loop is CSVTGIVVDTQYF. The CDR3 DNA sequence: TGCAGCGTCACAGGGATAGTAGTCGATACGCAGTATTTT.

The CDR3, as DNA: TGTGCCAGCAGCCCACCGGACAGGGGTTACGAGCAGTACTTC. As protein: CASSPPDRGYEQYF. The chain combines TRBV11-2 with TRBJ2-7, with TRBD1 identical over 9 bases. Germline loops: CDR1 SGHAT, CDR2 FQNNGV. V shed 5 bases, J shed 4 bases, and the junction held 6 bases outside the gene matches. This CDR3 region has 14 residues.